This TCR beta chain was identified in a study of vaccination effects on CD4 cells after COVID-19 (dated by TCRdb to 2021 to 2024). With regard to the full study: Post-vaccine samples across the study were collected a median of 72 days after the second dose, with a range of 14 to 241. SARS-CoV-2 spike-specific CD4+ TCR repertoires were compared before and after mRNA vaccination in COVID-19 convalescent patients and in infection-naive vaccine recipients. The full study included 9 to 10 COVID-19 convalescent patients and a few SARS-CoV-2-naive healthy vaccine recipients. In the study, cultures from other donors were sequenced using the Oncomine TCR Beta short-read assay on an Illumina iSeq 100.

This clone has more than one count but fewer than ten. Its antigen is currently not known. It has no much larger one-base neighbor in the sample; base qualities were not kept. In the ViraFEST assay, PBMC were stimulated with viral peptide pools, and antigen-specific CD4+ T cell clonotypes were then identified by expansion using TCR sequencing. After less than 13 days of culture, CD4+ T cells were isolated with the EasySep CD4+ T cell isolation kit. Each participant received two doses of an mRNA SARS-CoV-2 vaccine, either BNT162b2 or mRNA-1273. Negative nucleocapsid antibody results before and after vaccination confirmed that the healthy vaccine recipients had no prior SARS-CoV-2 infection. About 2.2 million PBMC per well were cultured in IMDM with roughly 5% human AB serum, 9 to 10 IU/ml IL-2 and gentamicin, plus 10 ug/ml peptides. On days 3 and 7, half of the culture medium was replaced with fresh IL-2-containing medium. Unless otherwise noted, each peptide stimulation condition was cultured in triplicate wells. PBMC were separated from whole blood using Ficoll-Paque Plus gradient centrifugation and were then either cryopreserved at -140C or used fresh. The overlapping peptide pools covered the spike proteins of SARS-CoV-2 and of the common cold coronaviruses HCoV-NL63, HCoV-OC43 and HCoV-229E. The QIAamp micro DNA kit was used to extract genomic DNA from the cultured CD4+ T cells.

There are 12 amino acids in the CDR3, from cysteine to phenylalanine inclusive. The retained sequence is limited to the CDR3, 36 bases, with the frame set at the first base. V loses 3 bases, J loses 7 bases, and the germline ends lie 9 bases apart. According to the germline V gene, CDR1 reads MDHEN and CDR2 reads SYDVKM. Points the paper makes about the study in general: Both infection-induced and vaccine-induced clones contracted markedly at late post-vaccination timepoints, which is consistent with waning T cell responses. Only a small number of convalescent patients were included, and no early post-infection timepoints were available, which limited the study. In healthy vaccine recipients, vaccine-induced clones were almost all SARS-CoV-2 mono-reactive, with only 1 of 255 cross-reactive with common cold coronaviruses.

The library was obtained by the immunoSEQ multiplex PCR assay. DNA from the CD4+ T cells that had been cultured and isolated underwent TCR beta CDR3 sequencing. The authors processed their data as follows. Non-productive TCR sequences were removed, reads were trimmed to the CDR3 region, and CDR3s of at least 7 amino acids were retained. The MANAFEST web app was used to identify antigen-specific clonotypes by comparing expansion in peptide wells with expansion in reference cultures. Positive clones required FDR<0.05 expansion versus reference and all other wells, odds ratio above 5, and frequency above 0.1% in two replicate wells. Cross-reactive clonotypes were defined as significantly expanded in SARS-CoV-2 spike wells and in at least one common cold coronavirus spike condition. Using the stringdist R package, CDR3 similarity was measured by Levenshtein distance, and unrooted trees were constructed with ape in R 3.6.1. In its TCRdb copy, this immuneACCESS table keeps in-frame sequences only and misses some clones. Where compared with another copy, unresolved V genes explain less than half of these, and the others have no known cause. D and trimming were read from the DNA, whereas the V and J calls and clone size are those reported in that table. The sample has around 69,000 clones on record, around two thirds of them singletons. The ten biggest clones cover approximately 1.5% of the sample.

The specimen was CD4+ T cells from PBMCs cultured with HCoV-229E spike peptides, collected after COVID-19 vaccination. In the paper's terms, the cell subset or site label means: HCoV-229E spike overlapping peptide pool stimulation. The sequence joins TRBV28 to TRBJ1-1; no D segment can be confidently identified. This TCR came from a human donor who received a COVID-19 vaccine. The sequence in DNA is TGTGCCAGCAGTTTGAGCAGCCTTGAAGCTTTCTTT. Translated, it gives CASSLSSLEAFF.